This TCR beta chain is from a study of memory CD4+ T cells and cytomegalovirus serostatus (dated by TCRdb to the late 2010s). With regard to the full study: The cohort included about 33 healthy adults from Belgium, of whom 9 were CMV seropositive and approximately 24 were CMV seronegative. CD4+ memory TCRbeta repertoires of a Belgian cohort with known cytomegalovirus serostatus were sequenced in order to replicate a published TCR-based CMV serostatus classifier.

Broader findings and caveats from the paper: Among the 150 or so previously reported CMV-associated TCRbeta sequences, 65 to 85 showed up in the CD4+ memory repertoires, with each one found in between one and five individuals. A median bootstrapped AUC of around 0.95 with a 95% CI of 0.76-1.00 was achieved on the Belgian cohort by the original-framework classifier. The results were read as suggesting that the CMV-associated TCR signature is, for the most part, present in the CD4+ memory repertoire. For predicting CMV serostatus, the median bootstrapped AUC was about 0.96 using the original framework and over 0.9 using a US-trained random forest. Only CD4+CD45RO+ memory cells were sequenced, unlike the original study, which covered naive and memory CD4+ and CD8+ populations.

Single viable CD3+CD4+CD8-CD45RO+ cells were sorted as memory CD4+ T cells on a FACSAria II. CMV serostatus was assessed using a Roche Elecsys assay, by which serum IgG against CMV pp150, pp28, p38 and p52 was detected. After the samples were thawed, total CD4+ T cells were enriched through positive selection using CD4 magnetic microbeads. The samples came from a different study that was designed specifically to examine the CD4+ T cell memory repertoire. Peripheral blood mononuclear cells were isolated and cryopreserved according to standard operating procedures, and serum was kept at -80 degrees C. The staining relied on CD3-PerCP (BW264/56), CD4-APC (RPA-T4), CD45RO-PE (UCHT1) and CD8-Pacific Orange (3B5) antibodies, and Sytox blue was used to exclude non-viable cells. CDR1 and CDR2 are read off the germline V gene as ENHRY and SYGVKD. The CDR3, from cysteine to phenylalanine, totals 16 residues. Of the read, only the CDR3 DNA is kept; its 48 bases are in frame from base 1. Germline trimming: 1 base from V, 8 bases from J; junction bases outside gene matches: 8.

Worth noting for this clone: Its antigen is still unknown. Per-nucleotide qualities are absent, and no much larger clonotype sits a single base away.

The Quick-DNA Microprep Kit was used to extract genomic DNA from the sorted cells. TCRbeta DNA was amplified with the immunoSEQ hsTCRbeta kit following the manufacturer's protocol. An Illumina MiSeq instrument was used to sequence the TCRbeta libraries. The published analysis was carried out like this. Following removal of out-of-frame sequences, more than 2,000,000 distinct TCRbeta sequences were retained, with an average of around 67,000 per individual. Two values were used to score each individual: the count of 164 previously reported CMV-associated TCRbeta sequences and the total count of productive distinct TCRbeta sequences. A beta-binomial model was reimplemented in Python, and scikit-learn random forests with default parameters were trained on US cohort data. Classifier performance on the Belgian cohort was summarized as median AUC with percentile confidence intervals calculated over 10,000 bootstrap iterations. This immuneACCESS table, as held by TCRdb, lists in-frame sequences with V and J called but not all clones. Of the missing ones, under half trace to an unresolved V gene in checked studies; the others have no known cause. D and trimming come from the DNA, and the V and J calls and clone size come from that table. The sample includes over 35,000 clones, with over 60% observed a single time. The ten biggest clones cover about 0.73% of the sample.

The rearrangement joined TRBV10-3 to TRBJ2-1; the central 10 bases match TRBD1. The clonotype originates from an adult in good health and CMV-seronegative. Sequences were obtained from memory CD4+ T cells from blood. The DNA sequence is TGTGCCATCAGTGAGTGGGGGACAGGGGCTGGGGATGAGCAGTTCTTC. It encodes CAISEWGTGAGDEQFF.